These 5 T cell receptor beta chains came from one sample sequenced in a study of breast tumors, draining lymph nodes, adjacent tissues. Using its own MiXCR run on the multiplex PCR reads, TCRdb lists one record per CDR3 protein. This sample yields under 150,000 distinct CDR3 sequences, of which about 20% are seen a single time; roughly 3.5% belongs to the top ten. Breast cancer patients provided tissue from their axillary draining lymph nodes. What was sequenced was axillary lymph node tissue. These TCRs come from a female donor with breast cancer. Some clones in this sample may be carry-over from other donors' samples.

This clonotype was detected once. A much larger clone differs from this one at a single base, so this may be a read error. The conserved closing phenylalanine or tryptophan is absent in this CDR3, likely reflecting a read error. The gene calls are TRBV2 and TRBJ2-5; 8 nucleotides match TRBD1. From germline, CDR1 is SNHLY and CDR2 FYNNEI. The length of the CDR3 is 14 residues. With V trimmed by 4 bases and J by 5 bases, 6 bases remained unmatched. The CDR3 region has the DNA TGTGCCAGCAGTGTGTCAGGGGGCTGGGAGACCCAGTACTCC. It specifies CASSVSGGWETQYS.

The chain employs TRBV18 and TRBJ1-3; 8 bases line up with TRBD1. Losses at the gene ends were 3 bases for V and 3 bases for J; bases not matched to a gene: 10. Germline V gene lookup returns CDR1 KGHSH and CDR2 LQKENI. CDR3 length: 17 amino acids. Written as DNA, the CDR3 is TGTGCCAGCTCACCCCCCCGGACAGGGCCAGTTGGAAACACCATATATTTT. Its protein is CASSPPRTGPVGNTIYF. Complete variable domain (other parts from reference TRBV18 and TRBJ1-3): NAGVMQNPRHLVRRRGQEARLRCSPMKGHSHVYWYRQLPEEGLKFMVYLQKENIIDESGMPKERFSAEFPKEGPSILRIQQVVRGDSAAYFCASSPPRTGPVGNTIYFGEGSWLTVV.

At least ten counts were recorded for this clonotype. The chain links TRBV7-7 to TRBJ1-6; 7 nucleotides line up with TRBD1. The CDR3 is 19 amino acids. Germline CDR1 reads SSHAT; CDR2 reads FNYEAQ (reference sequence). DNA of the CDR3: TGTGCTAGGAAGGGTGGGGACAGTGGCTGGAGCTCCTATAATTCACCCCTCCACTTT. Translating gives CARKGGDSGWSSYNSPLHF.

This clonotype has just a few counts. This chain links TRBV18 with TRBJ1-3; D is uncertain. The V gene's germline CDR1 is KGHSH and CDR2 LQKENI. This CDR3 has 16 residues. Between the trimmed V and J ends, which lost 2 bases and 0 bases, there was a span of 11 bases. The CDR3 loop reads CASSPGSASSGNTIYF. The CDR3 nucleotides read TGTGCCAGCTCACCAGGCAGCGCCAGCTCTGGAAACACCATATATTTT.

This clonotype was recorded at least ten times. V gene TRBV11-2 combines with J gene TRBJ2-3, with 11 nucleotides matching TRBD2. This CDR3 region has 17 residues. Unmatched junction bases numbered 6, after V lost 0 bases and J lost 4 bases. Germline CDR1 is SGHAT and CDR2 is FQNNGV. CDR3 nucleotide sequence: TGTGCCAGCAGCTTAGAACTAGCGGGAGCTGACGCAGATACGCAGTATTTT. Translated, it gives CASSLELAGADADTQYF.